The 14 T cell receptor beta chains below come from one sample, sequenced in a study of T cell responses to AZD1222 COVID-19 vaccine. Sequencing was performed with immunoSEQ multiplex PCR; in TCRdb, only in-frame clones are kept and a portion is missing. Of over 95,000 clones in the sample, about nine tenths are singletons; the top ten hold about 6.8%. Sequences were derived from peripheral blood, sampled 28 days after the second AZD1222 dose. Source of these receptors: an adult who received the AZD1222 COVID-19 vaccine.

The rearrangement links TRBV6-5 to TRBJ1-6, with D possibly TRBD1 on 6 matching bases. Germline V gene data show CDR1 as MNHEY and CDR2 as SVGAGI. The ends were cut back, 0 bases at V and 9 bases at J, with 12 bases in the middle. CDR3 length equals 15 residues. In nucleotides, the CDR3 is TGTGCCAGCAGTTACTCGCTACAGGGCAGTTCACCCCTCCACTTT. It yields the protein CASSYSLQGSSPLHF.

This chain joins TRBV7-2 and TRBJ1-2; TRBD1 matches at 8 bases. There are 14 residues in the CDR3. The J segment lost 4 bases and the V segment lost 5 bases, leaving 6 bases of the junction unmatched. CDR1 is SGHTA and CDR2 is FQGNSA in the germline V gene. The CDR3, as DNA: TGTGCCAGCAGCATTGACAGGGGCCCCTATGGCTACACCTTC. Translation gives CASSIDRGPYGYTF. Full variable domain (missing parts from reference TRBV7-2 and TRBJ1-2): GAGVSQSPSNKVTEKGKDVELRCDPISGHTALYWYRQSLGQGLEFLIYFQGNSAPDKSGLPSDRFSAERTGGSVSTLTIQRTQQEDSAVYLCASSIDRGPYGYTFGSGTRLTVV.

This chain uses TRBV7-9 with TRBJ1-5; D is unresolved. Germline lookup yields CDR1 SEHNR and CDR2 FQNEAQ (reference sequence). Between the trimmed V and J ends, which lost 5 bases and 11 bases, there was a span of 19 bases. The CDR3 runs 14 residues. The CDR3: CASSQSVDGGAQHF. CDR3 bases: TGTGCCAGCAGCCAATCAGTGGACGGCGGGGCCCAGCATTTT.

The chain couples TRBV5-1 to TRBJ2-7; D gene ambiguous. The CDR3 loop spans 15 amino acids. V was clipped by 4 bases and J by 6 bases, with 20 bases between them. Germline lookup yields CDR1 SGHRS and CDR2 YFSETQ. CDR3 in DNA: TGCGCCAGCAGCATCATGGGTAGTGATCGCGGCGAGCAGTACTTC. Translating gives CASSIMGSDRGEQYF.

V and J are TRBV2 and TRBJ1-2, with D possibly matching TRBD1 (5 bases). This CDR3 comprises 14 residues. Trimming took 11 bases from V and 5 from J, leaving 21 bases between them. CDR1 is SNHLY, CDR2 FYNNEI, per germline. This chain's CDR3 is CARSNRFSGYGYTF. For the CDR3, the DNA is TGTGCCCGATCTAACAGGTTCTCCGGGTATGGCTACACCTTC. The full variable domain, completed using reference TRBV2 and TRBJ1-2, is EPEVTQTPSHQVTQMGQEVILRCVPISNHLYFYWYRQILGQKVEFLVSFYNNEISEKSEIFDDQFSVERPDGSNFTLKIRSTKLEDSAMYFCARSNRFSGYGYTFGSGTRLTVV.

This chain uses TRBV21-1 with TRBJ2-5; TRBD2, the table's D call, lacks a check against the DNA. TRBV21-1 is marked as a pseudogene. This CDR3 spans 15 amino acids. The CDR3 region has the DNA TGTGCCAGCAGCAAAGAAGGCGGGGGGCCGGAGACCCAGTACTTC. This encodes CASSKEGGGPETQYF.

V and J are TRBV10-3 and TRBJ1-1; no reliable D call. Germline-derived CDR1 and CDR2 are ENHRY and SYGVKD. Trimming took off 2 bases at V and 1 base at J, with 14 bases between the two ends. The CDR3 covers 16 residues. CDR3 coding DNA: TGTGCCATCAGTGAGCTTGGGCTGCGAGAGAACACTGAAGCTTTCTTT. Amino acid sequence: CAISELGLRENTEAFF.

The chain links TRBV5-1 to TRBJ2-3; 7 bases agree with TRBD2. This CDR3 is 14 amino acids long. The J segment lost 4 bases and the V segment lost 4 bases, leaving 6 bases of the junction unmatched. Germline CDR1 and CDR2: SGHRS and YFSETQ. As DNA, the CDR3 is TGCGCCAGCAGCGAAAGACTAGCCGCAGATACGCAGTATTTT. Translating gives CASSERLAADTQYF.

CDR3 region: CASIKGQGGRANEKLFF. The CDR3 DNA reads TGTGCCAGTATTAAGGGCCAGGGTGGAAGGGCTAATGAAAAACTGTTTTTT. This chain links TRBV19 with TRBJ1-4; tentatively, D is TRBD1 (5 bases). Trimming removed 7 bases at V and 3 bases at J, with 21 bases between. The germline V gene encodes CDR1 LNHDA and CDR2 SQIVND (reference sequence). This CDR3 contains 17 residues.

V gene TRBV4-3 combines with J gene TRBJ2-7, with TRBD1 as a possible D gene (5 bases). Germline V gives CDR1 LGHNA, CDR2 YSLEER. The CDR3 is 15 residues long. V was cut by 0 bases and J by 6 bases, with 15 bases left in between. In DNA form, the CDR3 reads TGCGCCAGCAGCCAAGAGAAGGTCAGGGCTACCGAGCAGTACTTC. It yields the protein CASSQEKVRATEQYF.

This chain connects TRBV18 to TRBJ2-5, with unresolved D. The CDR3 runs to 12 residues. Per germline, CDR1 KGHSH and CDR2 LQKENI. Trimming pared 7 bases from V and 4 bases from J, leaving 10 bases between. The CDR3 bases are TGTGCCAGCTGCCTTGCTCGAGAGACCCAGTACTTC. Its translation is CASCLARETQYF.

This rearrangement joins TRBV10-3 to TRBJ1-2; a possible D gene is TRBD1 (6 bases). The CDR3 runs to 13 residues. Per germline, CDR1 ENHRY and CDR2 SYGVKD. Between the trimmed V and J ends, which lost 3 bases and 6 bases, there was a span of 11 bases. The CDR3 DNA follows: TGTGCCATCAGTGATAAGGGGGGCGATGGCTACACCTTC. Amino acid sequence: CAISDKGGDGYTF.

This clone was seen once. This chain joins TRBV5-1 and TRBJ2-7; 11 bases map to TRBD2. The CDR3 loop spans 16 amino acids. Losses at the gene ends were 4 bases for V and 0 bases for J; bases not matched to a gene: 6. Germline V lookup: CDR1 SGHRS, CDR2 YFSETQ. In nucleotides, the CDR3 is TGCGCCAGCAGCACAACTAGCGGGGGCTTCTCCTACGAGCAGTACTTC. This codes for CASSTTSGGFSYEQYF.

The chain recombines TRBV5-4 with TRBJ1-1, with D perhaps matching TRBD1 (6 bases). Trimming cost V 10 bases and J 5 bases, with 15 bases left between them. The germline V gene has CDR1 SGHNT and CDR2 YYREEE (reference sequence). The CDR3 is 12 residues long. The CDR3 nucleotides are TGTGCCGTCGGGACCCAGGGGACTGAAGCTTTCTTT. Amino acids: CAVGTQGTEAFF.